This TCR beta chain was captured in a study of a mutant IDH1 vaccine in newly diagnosed glioma. Across the study: Week 35 was assigned to visit V12, and week 47 was assigned to visit V13.

Time point: week 35, safety follow-up. Vaccine doses each comprised 300 ug of mutant IDH1 20-mer peptide, with topical imiquimod. At weeks 1, 3, 5, 7, 11, 15, 19 and 23, patients received a vaccination, eight in all. On this clone itself: Its antigen is unidentified.

Sequencing was performed with immunoSEQ multiplex PCR; in TCRdb, only in-frame clones are kept and a portion is missing. The sample consists of 68,000 or so clones, 84% of them appearing once. Trimming shortened V by 2 bases and J by 5 bases, and 12 bases separated the two germline ends. Looked up from germline, CDR1 is MNHEY and CDR2 is SVGAGI. CDR3 length equals 15 residues. This receptor was obtained from a man between 18 and 29 years old with glioma. Sample: PBMCs, taken from a glioma patient whose treatment included an IDH1 peptide vaccine. J is TRBJ1-4 and V is TRBV6-5; unclear D gene. CDR3 nucleotides: TGTGCCAGCAGTTACACCCCACAGAGGAATGAAAAACTGTTTTTT. The encoded protein is CASSYTPQRNEKLFF.